Included here is one TCR beta chain sequence, with context. With 3 bases removed from V and 4 bases from J, the gap between germline ends came to 13 bases. The CDR3 has 16 residues. CDR1 and CDR2 from the germline V gene are KGHSY and FQNENV. The source of the sample is a study of blood T cell repertoires in COVID-19. Using immunoSEQ multiplex PCR, the repertoire was profiled, and TCRdb retains in-frame clones only, with some absent. The table shows approximately 210,000 clones, with 84% occurring only once. This chain joins TRBV16 and TRBJ1-6; TRBD1 is a possible D gene (5 bases). The sequenced material came from peripheral blood. This sequence was found in a woman older than 75 with COVID-19, enrolled during active disease. CDR3 amino acids: CASSHSRTPYNSPLHF. In DNA form, the CDR3 reads TGTGCCAGCAGCCACTCTCGGACACCATATAATTCACCCCTCCACTTT.